This entry concerns a single T cell receptor (beta chain). This CDR3 has 14 residues. The ends lost 3 bases at V and 9 bases at J; junction bases unmatched: 7. The germline V gene has CDR1 SGHRS and CDR2 YFSETQ. Original processing methods: Counts of nucleated cells, estimated from reference gene primer amplification, were obtained. The data were produced by immunoSEQ multiplex PCR, yet TCRdb's version contains in-frame clones alone and is incomplete. D and trimming were read from the DNA, whereas the V and J calls and clone size are those reported in that table. This table holds about 150,000 clones, approximately 80% found once. The data belong to a study of blood T cell repertoires in COVID-19. Overall study: Sites across the United States, Italy and Spain contributed samples from acute and convalescent COVID-19. PBMCs, B-cell-depleted T cells, or T cells were the source of the cDNA or gDNA that made up the material.

The sequenced sample consisted of peripheral blood. The chain recombines TRBV5-1 with TRBJ1-4; the match to TRBD1 covers 8 bases. This receptor was taken from a woman older than 75 with acute or convalescent COVID-19. The CDR3, as DNA: TGCGCCAGCAGCTCGCAGGGGGCGTCTAAAAAACTGTTTTTT. This sequence encodes CASSSQGASKKLFF.